A single sample is the source of the 4 T cell receptor beta chains below, sequenced in a study of breast tumors, draining lymph nodes, adjacent tissues (dated by TCRdb to between 2015 and 2016). The receptor library was made with multiplex PCR. Sequencer: Illumina HiSeq 2000. In TCRdb, the public reads were trimmed at Q25 with fastp and aligned with MiXCR, with productive beta chains retained. One record per CDR3 amino acid sequence lists the most common genes and DNA. Present in this sample are approximately 150,000 distinct CDR3 sequences, 30% to 35% of which were seen just once. 3.8% of the sample is taken by the ten largest. Lymph node samples came from the axillary draining lymph nodes of breast cancer patients. The sequenced sample consisted of axillary lymph node tissue. All receptors come from a female donor with breast cancer. Some clones in this sample may be carry-over from other donors' samples.

This clonotype was detected ten times or more. CDR3 sequence reads: CAWSVGSLLSYEQYF. Written as DNA, the CDR3 is TGTGCCTGGAGTGTTGGATCACTATTGTCCTACGAGCAGTACTTC. The rearrangement joins TRBV30 to TRBJ2-7; D not resolved. V was cut by 0 bases and J by 1 base, with 13 bases left in between. Germline V gene data show CDR1 as GTSNPN and CDR2 as SVGIG (reference sequence). This CDR3 has 15 amino acids.

In its sample, this clonotype was seen many times. With a much larger clone just one base away, this may be a read error. The chain is built from TRBV20-1 and TRBJ1-6, with TRBD1 as a possible D gene (5 bases). The CDR3 spans 17 residues. V lost 0 bases and J 4 bases, leaving 16 bases between the germline ends. Germline CDR1 and CDR2: DFQATT and SNEGSKA (reference sequence). In DNA, the CDR3 is TGCAGTGCTAGAGATGGGTGGCTTGGGGCGTATAATTCACCCCTCCACTTT. It encodes CSARDGWLGAYNSPLHF.

In its sample, this clonotype was seen many times. The rearrangement uses TRBV29-1 and TRBJ2-3; the D is unclear. Trimming left V 1 base short and J 2 bases short, with 13 bases between. The CDR3 runs to 15 residues. Germline V gene sequence: CDR1 SQVTM, CDR2 ANQGSEA. The CDR3 coding sequence is TGCAGCGTTGAAGGTTCACTCGTCGCCACAGATACGCAGTATTTT. It specifies CSVEGSLVATDTQYF.

DNA of the CDR3: TGCAGTGCTAGAGATCGCACGAATGGGGCCGCCGCCGGGGAGCTGTTTTTT. This codes for CSARDRTNGAAAGELFF. The rearrangement links TRBV20-1 to TRBJ2-2, with a weak D call TRBD1 (5 bases). Trimming pared 0 bases from V and 6 bases from J, leaving 20 bases between. CDR1 and CDR2 from the germline V gene are DFQATT and SNEGSKA (reference sequence). The CDR3 is 17 amino acids.